The clone carrying this T cell receptor beta chain was recorded many times. Its matching antigen is unknown. This entry comes from a study of response to subunit inactivated influenza vaccine. Overall study results and limits: Researchers suggested that each seasonal influenza vaccination recruits few new T cells.

TCRdb re-derived calls from the RT-PCR reads in MiXCR, one entry per CDR3 protein. Of 400,000 to 650,000 distinct CDR3 sequences in the sample, 7.2% were seen once. The sequencing used PBMCs from blood, collected less than 30 months after vaccination. The receptor was derived from a man between 50 and 69 years old who received an inactivated influenza vaccine.

The CDR3 DNA follows: TGCGCCAGCAGCCAAGACCCAGCGGAGTATGTCGAGCAGTACTTC. Protein product: CASSQDPAEYVEQYF. V and J are TRBV4-3 and TRBJ2-7, with D possibly being TRBD2 (5 bases). The V and J ends lost 0 bases and 6 bases respectively, with 15 bases between them. CDR3 length: 15 residues. Looked up from germline, CDR1 is LGHNA and CDR2 is YSLEER.